Each of the 17 T cell receptor beta chains below was sequenced from the same sample in a study of T-cell reconstitution after alpha-beta-depleted transplantation in children. Construction of the TCRbeta library involved unique molecular identifiers. TCRdb processed the PCR reads anew with MiXCR; each CDR3 protein has one entry. The sample carries approximately 980,000 distinct CDR3 sequences, 25% to 35% recorded once. The source was PBMCs, mostly from graft donor cells, collected 360 days after TCRalphabeta/CD19-depleted stem cell transplant. The receptors were gathered from a boy less than two years old who had a stem cell transplant for SCID, so the T cells may come from the graft donor.

This clonotype occurred many times. CDR3 protein: CASSLPPGQDYNEQFF. The DNA of the CDR3 is TGTGCCAGCTCACTGCCCCCGGGACAGGACTACAATGAGCAGTTCTTC. The rearrangement uses TRBV18 and TRBJ2-1; TRBD1 aligns across 8 bases. V shed 4 bases, J shed 3 bases, and the junction held 8 bases outside the gene matches. The length of the CDR3 is 16 residues. Germline loops: CDR1 KGHSH, CDR2 LQKENI.

The V call is TRBV7-9, the J call TRBJ1-2; unclear D gene. Germline CDR1 SEHNR, CDR2 FQNEAQ (reference sequence). The V end lost 6 bases, the J end lost 0 bases, and 11 bases lay between the germline ends. This CDR3 has 14 amino acids. The CDR3 DNA follows: TGTGCCAGCAGTAAAGTAGGCGCTAACTATGGCTACACCTTC. It yields the protein CASSKVGANYGYTF.

The V and J genes are TRBV9 and TRBJ2-3; 7 positions agree with TRBD1. With 0 bases clipped from V and 5 bases from J, the junction kept 18 bases outside the gene matches. Germline V CDR1 and CDR2: SGDLS, YYNGEE. This CDR3 contains 19 residues. For the CDR3, the DNA is TGTGCCAGCAGCGTAGGCCGACAGGGCGTAGTCCCCTCTCAAGATACGCAGTATTTT. This codes for CASSVGRQGVVPSQDTQYF. The full variable domain, with the rest looked up from reference TRBV9 and TRBJ2-3, is DSGVTQTPKHLITATGQRVTLRCSPRSGDLSVYWYQQSLDQGLQFLIQYYNGEERAKGNILERFSAQQFPDLHSELNLSSLELGDSALYFCASSVGRQGVVPSQDTQYFGPGTRLTVL.

This clonotype was seen only a few times. The rearrangement links TRBV6-1 to TRBJ1-1; D is unclear. The CDR3 sequence is 12 residues long. V lost 6 bases and J lost 10, with 15 bases in between. Germline V lookup: CDR1 MNHNS, CDR2 SASEGT. In nucleotides, the CDR3 is TGTGCCAGCAGCGCGGTTCCGCTCGGAGCTTTCTTT. This encodes CASSAVPLGAFF.

This clonotype appeared a few times. The chain combines TRBV5-5 with TRBJ1-3, with TRBD1 matching over 8 bases. The CDR3 covers 16 residues. Germline V gene sequence: CDR1 SGHKS, CDR2 YYEKEE (reference sequence). Trimming took 0 bases from V and 2 from J; bases not matched to a gene: 4. The CDR3 spells CASSLAATGAGNTIYF. The CDR3 DNA sequence: TGTGCCAGCAGCTTGGCGGCGACAGGGGCTGGAAACACCATATATTTT. The variable domain in full, completed from reference TRBV5-5 and TRBJ1-3, reads DAGVTQSPTHLIKTRGQQVTLRCSPISGHKSVSWYQQVLGQGPQFIFQYYEKEERGRGNFPDRFSARQFPNYSSELNVNALLLGDSALYLCASSLAATGAGNTIYFGEGSWLTVV.

This clonotype was seen only a few times. The rearrangement uses TRBV5-1 and TRBJ2-1, with TRBD2 identical over 10 bases. The CDR3 is 17 residues long. Unmatched junction bases numbered 13, after V lost 5 bases and J lost 5 bases. Per germline, CDR1 SGHRS and CDR2 YFSETQ. CDR3 amino acids: CASRPVSSLAGDNEQFF. CDR3 coding DNA: TGCGCCAGCAGACCAGTTAGTTCTCTAGCGGGGGACAATGAGCAGTTCTTC.

This clonotype was counted only a few times. The J gene is TRBJ2-7, the V gene TRBV15; 7 bases agree with TRBD1. CDR1 is LNHNV, CDR2 YYDKDF, per germline (reference sequence). J gave up 0 bases and V 0 bases, and 8 bases lay outside the gene matches. This CDR3 spans 17 amino acids. This CDR3 reads CATSRDGRGQSSYEQYF. In nucleotides, the CDR3 is TGTGCCACCAGCAGAGATGGCAGGGGACAGAGCTCCTACGAGCAGTACTTC.

The rearrangement joins TRBV12-3 or TRBV12-4 to TRBJ1-5; no clear D. V was clipped by 4 bases and J by 5 bases, with 12 bases between them. The CDR3 spans 14 residues. The CDR3 reads CASSSRTADQPQHF. The CDR3 DNA sequence: TGTGCCAGCAGTTCCCGGACCGCGGATCAGCCCCAGCATTTT.

This clonotype has a handful of counts. The chain is built from TRBV3-1 and TRBJ1-1; D may be TRBD1 (6 bases). V shed 4 bases and J shed 7 bases, with 13 bases lying between them. This CDR3 is built from 13 residues. Germline values: CDR1 LGHDT, CDR2 YNNKEL (reference sequence). DNA of the CDR3: TGTGCCAGCAGCCCCGGGACACCCTTTGAAGCTTTCTTT. This sequence encodes CASSPGTPFEAFF. The full variable domain, its missing parts supplied by reference TRBV3-1 and TRBJ1-1, is DTAVSQTPKYLVTQMGNDKSIKCEQNLGHDTMYWYKQDSKKFLKIMFSYNNKELIINETVPNRFSPKSPDKAHLNLHINSLELGDSAVYFCASSPGTPFEAFFGQGTRLTVV.

A single count supports this clonotype. The CDR3 bases are TGTGCCAGCAGCCAGATTCAGGGGAGCTCCTACAATGAGCAGTTCTTC. This sequence encodes CASSQIQGSSYNEQFF. The chain links TRBV14 to TRBJ2-1; D perhaps matches TRBD1 (6 bases). The CDR3 length is 16 residues. V was clipped by 3 bases and J by 0 bases, with 12 bases between them. Germline values: CDR1 SGHDN, CDR2 FVKESK. Full variable domain (missing parts from reference TRBV14 and TRBJ2-1): EAGVTQFPSHSVIEKGQTVTLRCDPISGHDNLYWYRRVMGKEIKFLLHFVKESKQDESGMPNNRFLAERTGGTYSTLKVQPAELEDSGVYFCASSQIQGSSYNEQFFGPGTRLTVL.

The chain has TRBV5-6 and TRBJ2-6; a possible D gene is TRBD2 (5 bases). The CDR3 contains 17 residues. Trimming removed 7 bases at V and 2 bases at J, with 19 bases between. CDR1 is SGHDT, CDR2 YYEEEE, per germline. The CDR3 region is CASVSLRRGPGANVLTF. In nucleotides, the CDR3 is TGTGCCAGCGTTAGCTTGAGGAGAGGGCCTGGGGCCAACGTCCTGACTTTC. The whole variable domain, filled in from reference TRBV5-6 and TRBJ2-6, reads DAGVTQSPTHLIKTRGQQVTLRCSPKSGHDTVSWYQQALGQGPQFIFQYYEEEERQRGNFPDRFSGHQFPNYSSELNVNALLLGDSALYLCASVSLRRGPGANVLTFGAGSRLTVL.

This chain connects TRBV3-1 to TRBJ1-1, with D tentatively TRBD1 (6 bases). The ends were cut back, 1 base at V and 3 bases at J, with 9 bases in the middle. The germline V gene has CDR1 LGHDT and CDR2 YNNKEL (reference sequence). The CDR3 consists of 14 residues. The CDR3 sequence: CASSQGQAHTEAFF. CDR3 in DNA: TGTGCCAGCAGCCAAGGACAGGCCCACACTGAAGCTTTCTTT. The entire variable domain, with the rest obtained from reference TRBV3-1 and TRBJ1-1, is as follows: DTAVSQTPKYLVTQMGNDKSIKCEQNLGHDTMYWYKQDSKKFLKIMFSYNNKELIINETVPNRFSPKSPDKAHLNLHINSLELGDSAVYFCASSQGQAHTEAFFGQGTRLTVV.

This clonotype was detected only a few times. The chain links TRBV20-1 to TRBJ2-5, with D tentatively TRBD1 (5 bases). Trimming stripped 1 base from V and 6 bases from J, with 12 bases between. The CDR3 has 13 residues. Germline CDR1 reads DFQATT; CDR2 reads SNEGSKA (reference sequence). CDR3 nucleotides: TGCAGTGCTAGAGTTTTAGGGGTGAAGACCCAGTACTTC. Amino acid sequence: CSARVLGVKTQYF.

The V call is TRBV12-3 or TRBV12-4, the J call TRBJ1-2; D unclear. V lost 6 bases and J 4 bases, leaving 18 bases between the germline ends. The CDR3 has 15 residues. The CDR3 spells CASSPNRLAIYGYTF. CDR3 sequence (DNA): TGTGCCAGCAGCCCTAACCGTCTCGCTATCTATGGCTACACCTTC.

The chain couples TRBV7-2 to TRBJ1-1; D is possibly TRBD1 (5 bases). The CDR3 covers 16 residues. CDR1 is SGHTA, CDR2 FQGNSA, per germline. The V end was cut by 1 base, the J end by 1 base, with 13 bases between. For the CDR3, the DNA is TGTGCCAGCAGCTTAGGACCTGGGGCAGCGAACACTGAAGCTTTCTTT. This sequence encodes CASSLGPGAANTEAFF.

This rearrangement joins TRBV18 to TRBJ2-1; TRBD2 agrees at 7 bases. This CDR3 is 13 amino acids long. Trimming cost V 0 bases and J 9 bases; bases outside gene matches: 2. CDR1 is KGHSH, CDR2 LQKENI, per germline. This chain's CDR3 is CASSPPPSGEQFF. CDR3 DNA: TGTGCCAGCTCACCACCGCCTAGCGGTGAGCAGTTCTTC.

V is TRBV5-1 and J is TRBJ2-7, with TRBD2 matching 10 bases. V shed 6 bases and J 4 bases; nucleotides not matched to a gene: 7. CDR1 SGHRS and CDR2 YFSETQ come from the germline V gene. The CDR3 totals 14 residues. The CDR3 loop reads CASNERGGSYEQYF. CDR3 nucleotides: TGCGCCAGCAACGAGCGGGGGGGATCTTACGAGCAGTACTTC. Together with reference TRBV5-1 and TRBJ2-7, the CDR3 gives the full variable domain: KAGVTQTPRYLIKTRGQQVTLSCSPISGHRSVSWYQQTPGQGLQFLFEYFSETQRNKGNFPGRFSGRQFSNSRSEMNVSTLELGDSALYLCASNERGGSYEQYFGPGTRLTVT.